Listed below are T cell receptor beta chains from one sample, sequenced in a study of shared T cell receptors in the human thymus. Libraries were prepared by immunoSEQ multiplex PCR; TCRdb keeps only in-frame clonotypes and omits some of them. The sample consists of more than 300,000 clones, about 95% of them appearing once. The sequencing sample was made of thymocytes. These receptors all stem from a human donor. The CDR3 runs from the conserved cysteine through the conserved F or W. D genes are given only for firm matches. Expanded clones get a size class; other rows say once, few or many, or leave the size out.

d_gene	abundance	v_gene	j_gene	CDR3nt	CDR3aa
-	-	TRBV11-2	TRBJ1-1	TGTGCCAGCAGCCACCGGGGGCCGCACACTGAAGCTTTCTTT	CASSHRGPHTEAFF
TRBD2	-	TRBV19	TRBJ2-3	TGTGCCAGTAGTCCACATAGACTAGGCGGGAGGGCCGTAGATACGCAGTATTTT	CASSPHRLGGRAVDTQYF
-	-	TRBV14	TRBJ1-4	TGTGCCAGCAGCCGAAGGGTCCTCGGGAGGCCGGGGGATGCAACTAATGAAAAACTGTTTTTT	CASSRRVLGRPGDATNEKLFF
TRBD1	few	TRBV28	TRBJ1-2	TGTGCCAGCAGTTTTGGACAGGGTAACTATGGCTACACCTTC	CASSFGQGNYGYTF
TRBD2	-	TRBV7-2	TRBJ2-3	TGTGCCAGCAGCTTAGTCGCTAGCGGGAGCACAGATACGCAGTATTTT	CASSLVASGSTDTQYF
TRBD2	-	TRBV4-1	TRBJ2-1	TGCGCCAGCAGCCAAGTCCTACTAGCGGACACTGCCTACAATGAGCAGTTCTTC	CASSQVLLADTAYNEQFF
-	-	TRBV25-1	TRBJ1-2	TGTGCCAGCAGGGATCCCTCCTATGGCTACACCTTC	CASRDPSYGYTF
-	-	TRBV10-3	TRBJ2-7	TGTGCCATCAGTGAGGGGGGGAGGCAGTACTTC	CAISEGGRQYF
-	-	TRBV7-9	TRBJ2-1	TGTGCCAGCAGGAAGTCGCCGGGGAATGAGCAGTTCTTC	CASRKSPGNEQFF
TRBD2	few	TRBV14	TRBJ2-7	TGTGCCAGCAGCCAAGGGCTAGCGGGAGGGAGCTACGAGCAGTACTTC	CASSQGLAGGSYEQYF
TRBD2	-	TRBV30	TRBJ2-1	TGTGCCTGGAGTGCTGATCTCCACCTCCGATGGAGCGGGGGACTTTTGAACCCCTACAATGAGCAGTTCTTC	CAWSADLHLRWSGGLLNPYNEQFF
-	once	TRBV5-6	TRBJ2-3	TGTGCCAGCAGCTTGGTTTTCACTAAGGAAGATACGCAGTATTTT	CASSLVFTKEDTQYF
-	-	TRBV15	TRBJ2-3	TGTGCCACCCTAAGTTGGGGCACAGATACGCAGTATTTT	CATLSWGTDTQYF
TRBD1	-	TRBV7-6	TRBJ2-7	TGTGCCAGCAGCCCTATCGACAGGGGGCCCTACGAGCAGTACTTC	CASSPIDRGPYEQYF
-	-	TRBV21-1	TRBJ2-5	TGTGCCAGCAGCCCGCCGAGGACAGCCCAGGACTTC	CASSPPRTAQDF
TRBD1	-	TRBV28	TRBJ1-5	TGTGCCAGCAGTTTAAGGGACAGGGTGAGAGCACGGCAGCCCCAGCATTTT	CASSLRDRVRARQPQHF
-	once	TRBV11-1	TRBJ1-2	TGTGCCAGCAGCTTGCCCACGGAGAACTATGGCTACACCTTC	CASSLPTENYGYTF
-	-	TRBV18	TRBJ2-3	TGTGCCAGCTCACCATACAGGACAGATACGCAGTATTTT	CASSPYRTDTQYF
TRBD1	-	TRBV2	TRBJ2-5	TGTGCCAGCAGCTCCGGGACAGGGCTACAAGAGACCCAGTACTTC	CASSSGTGLQETQYF
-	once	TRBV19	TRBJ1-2	TGTGCCAGTAGTATCCTCGGGGATTATGGCTACACCTTC	CASSILGDYGYTF
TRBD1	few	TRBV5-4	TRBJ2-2	TGTGCCAGCAGCTTAATTTGGGACAGGGGGCTTGCGGGGAACACCGGGGAGCTGTTTTTT	CASSLIWDRGLAGNTGELFF
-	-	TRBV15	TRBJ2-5	TGTGCCACCAGCAGGGATGAAGGAGCCGAAGAGACCCAGTACTTC	CATSRDEGAEETQYF
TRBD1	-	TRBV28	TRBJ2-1	TGTGCCAGCAGTTCCGGGACAGGGTTGGATGAGCAGTTCTTC	CASSSGTGLDEQFF
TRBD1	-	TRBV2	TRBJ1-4	TGTGCCAGCAGGATGGACAGGGGTGATGAAAAACTGTTTTTT	CASRMDRGDEKLFF
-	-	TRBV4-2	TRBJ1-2	TGTGCCAGCAGCCAAGATTGGGGGGGCGCGCTGCATGGCTACACCTTC	CASSQDWGGALHGYTF
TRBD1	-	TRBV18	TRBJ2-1	TGTGCCAGCTCACCACCTACAGGGGCTATCTACAATGAGCAGTTCTTC	CASSPPTGAIYNEQFF
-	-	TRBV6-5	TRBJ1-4	TGTGCCAGCAGGTCCGGGACGGACAATGAAAAACTGTTTTTT	CASRSGTDNEKLFF
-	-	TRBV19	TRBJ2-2	TGTGCCAACACCTGGACTCCCAGGTCCGGGGAGCTGTTTTTT	CANTWTPRSGELFF
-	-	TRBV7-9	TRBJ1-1	TGTGCCAGCAGCTCCTCGCGGGTTGGGGGCACTGAAGCTTTCTTT	CASSSSRVGGTEAFF
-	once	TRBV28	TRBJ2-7	TGTGAGGATCCGGGTCAGTACTTC	CEDPGQYF
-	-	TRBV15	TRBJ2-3	TGTGCCACCAGCAGAGATCTGGCGAGCACTAGCACAGATACGCAGTATTTT	CATSRDLASTSTDTQYF
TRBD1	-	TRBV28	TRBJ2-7	TGTGCCAGCTTGGGACAGGGCTACGAGCAGTACTTC	CASLGQGYEQYF
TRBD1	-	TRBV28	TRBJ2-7	TGTGCCAGCAGTTTAGACAGGGGGGGCCCCTACGAGCAGTACTTC	CASSLDRGGPYEQYF
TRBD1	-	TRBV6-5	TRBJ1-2	TGTGCCAGCAGTTACGGGACAGGGTTACTCTATGGCTACACCTTC	CASSYGTGLLYGYTF
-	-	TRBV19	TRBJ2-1	TGTGCCAGTAGTACTACAGACACCCGCTCCTACAATGAGCAGTTCTTC	CASSTTDTRSYNEQFF
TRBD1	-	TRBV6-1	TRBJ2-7	TGTGCCAGCAGCGGGACAGGTGGGTTCTACGAGCAGTACTTC	CASSGTGGFYEQYF
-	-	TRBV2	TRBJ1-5	TGTGCCAGCAGGGGGGGCAACCAGCCCCAGCATTTT	CASRGGNQPQHF
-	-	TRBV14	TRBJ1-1	TGTGCCAGCAGCCGGGGCGAGGGCATGAACACTGAAGCTTTCTTT	CASSRGEGMNTEAFF
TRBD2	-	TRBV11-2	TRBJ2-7	TGTGCCAGCAGCTTAGATAGCGGGAAGGGTAATTACGAGCAGTACTTC	CASSLDSGKGNYEQYF
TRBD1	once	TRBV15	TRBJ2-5	TGTGCCACCAGCAGGGGGACAGGGGAAGAGACCCAGTACTTC	CATSRGTGEETQYF
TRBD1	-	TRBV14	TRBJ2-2	TGTGCCAGCAGCCTGGGACAGGGCAACACCGGGGAGCTGTTTTTT	CASSLGQGNTGELFF
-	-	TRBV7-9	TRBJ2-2	TGTGCCAGCAGCCCACCCTTCACCGGGGAGCTGTTTTTT	CASSPPFTGELFF
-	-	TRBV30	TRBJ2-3	TGTGCCTGGAGTGTATTTTTCCGGCGGGAAGGAGACAGAGATACGCAGTATTTT	CAWSVFFRREGDRDTQYF
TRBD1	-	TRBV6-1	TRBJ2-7	TGTGCCAGCAGTGCGGACAGGGGATTCTTCTACGAGCAGTACTTC	CASSADRGFFYEQYF
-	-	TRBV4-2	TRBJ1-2	TGTGCCAGCAGCCAAGTTGAGGGGAGGGATGGCTACACCTTC	CASSQVEGRDGYTF
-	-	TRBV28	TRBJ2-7	TGTGCCAGCAGTTTACCCATTGACCTCTACGAGCAGTACTTC	CASSLPIDLYEQYF
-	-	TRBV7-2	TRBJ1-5	TGTGCCAGCAGCTTAGCGGAGGGACGGATTAGCAATCAGCCCCAGCATTTT	CASSLAEGRISNQPQHF
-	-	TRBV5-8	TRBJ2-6	TGTGCCAGCAGGGAGGGGGTATACGGGGCCAACGTCCTGACTTTC	CASREGVYGANVLTF
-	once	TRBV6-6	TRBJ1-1	TGTGCTTACACAGTCCCCTTCTTT	CAYTVPFF
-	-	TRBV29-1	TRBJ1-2	TGCGTTTGGGGGGAGGAATATGGCTACACCTTC	CVWGEEYGYTF
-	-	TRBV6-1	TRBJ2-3	TGTGCCAGCAGGGCCGCCCAAAATACGCAGTATTTT	CASRAAQNTQYF
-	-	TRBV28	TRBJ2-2	TGTGCCAGCAGTTTTCGCGACATAGACACCGGGGAGCTGTTTTTT	CASSFRDIDTGELFF
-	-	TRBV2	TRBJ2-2	TGTGCCAGCAGTGATGGGCAGGGGTGTAGAGGGGAGCTGTTTTTT	CASSDGQGCRGELFF
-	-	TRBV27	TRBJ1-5	TGTGCCAGCAGTTTCTCGGCCCCGGCGAGCAATCAGCCCCAGCATTTT	CASSFSAPASNQPQHF
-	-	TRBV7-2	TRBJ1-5	TGTGCCAGCAGCTTAGAAGGCGGGGGTTGCAATCAGCCCCAGCATTTT	CASSLEGGGCNQPQHF
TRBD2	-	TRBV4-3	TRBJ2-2	TGCGCCAGCAGCCAAGAAAGCGGGTGGCTAGCGGGGCCAAACACCGGGGAGCTGTTTTTT	CASSQESGWLAGPNTGELFF
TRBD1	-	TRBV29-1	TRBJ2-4	TGCAGCGGAGTCCCGGGACAGGGAGAGGGCAAAAACATTCAGTACTTC	CSGVPGQGEGKNIQYF
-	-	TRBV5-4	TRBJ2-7	TGTGCCAGCAGCTTGGACGGATCCTACGAGCAGTACTTC	CASSLDGSYEQYF
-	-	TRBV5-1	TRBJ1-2	TGCGCCAGCAGCTTGGACTATGGCTACACCTTC	CASSLDYGYTF
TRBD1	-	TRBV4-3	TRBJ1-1	TGCGCCAGCAGCCAAGCAGGGGGCGCCATGAACACTGAAGCTTTCTTT	CASSQAGGAMNTEAFF